One and the same sample provided the 30 T cell receptor delta chains below, sequenced in a study of γδ T cells in repeated Plasmodium falciparum infection. TCRdb ran CATT on the multiplex PCR reads. The sample includes about 48,000 delta-chain clones, about 1.5% seen only once; the top ten take 8.5% to 10%. Bulk repertoires came from Vgamma9/Vdelta2+ or Vdelta2-negative gammadelta T cells flow-sorted from PBMC. The source material was gamma-delta T cells from blood. The origin of the receptors is a pool of human donors (malaria-infected and uninfected, not separated).

This clone was detected a few times. A far larger clone differs by one base, so this is likely a read error. The gene calls are TRDV1 and TRDJ1; 12 bases fit TRDD3. Since TCRdb gives no J gene, matching the DNA to germline was used here to assign it. Trimming cost V 5 bases and J 0 bases; bases outside gene matches: 28. Germline V CDR1 and CDR2: TSWWSYY, QGS. CDR3 size: 24 residues. The CDR3, as DNA: TGTGCTCTTGGGCCACCCCCTCCTTCCTCCACCTCTTACTGGGGGATACACTACACCGATAAACTCATCTTT. The encoded protein is CALGPPPPSSTSYWGIHYTDKLIF.

This clone was detected a few times. TCRdb lists the protein of a much larger clone for this DNA, which differs at residue 8, so this is likely a read error; the protein given here is translated from the DNA itself. The V gene is TRDV1, the J gene TRDJ1, with a possible D match to TRDD3 (6 bases). No J segment appears in TCRdb, so it was assigned here by matching the sequence to germline. The CDR3 is 19 amino acids. V lost 1 base and J lost 0, with 21 bases in between. CDR1 is TSWWSYY and CDR2 is QGS in the germline V gene. The CDR3, as DNA: TGTGCTCTTGGGGAACACCCCTGCTTGGGGATGGTTTACACCGATAAACTCATCTTT. Its protein is CALGEHPCLGMVYTDKLIF.

This clone was picked up a small number of times. A read error likely explains why the TCRdb protein, taken from a much larger clone, differs from this DNA's translation at residue 15; the protein shown is translated from the DNA. V is TRDV1 and J is TRDJ1; weak D call: TRDD3 (6 bases). V lost 0 bases to trimming and J lost 0 bases, with 38 bases between them. Germline CDR1 reads TSWWSYY; CDR2 reads QGS. This CDR3 is 25 amino acids long. CDR3: CALGELFHTLRFPGRYAGYTDKLIF. CDR3 nucleotides: TGTGCTCTTGGGGAACTGTTTCACACTCTACGATTTCCTGGGAGATACGCGGGGTACACCGATAAACTCATCTTT.

By its share, this clone is medium-sized. V gene TRDV1 combines with J gene TRDJ1, with TRDD3 as a possible D gene (6 bases). V dropped 6 bases and J dropped 1 base, with 27 bases sitting between them. CDR3 size: 19 residues. Germline CDR1 and CDR2: TSWWSYY and QGS. The CDR3 reads CALGPYSRGNSRPTDKLIF. For the CDR3, the DNA is TGTGCTCTTGGCCCTTACTCCCGGGGGAACTCGCGTCCCACCGATAAACTCATCTTT.

About this clone itself: This DNA's translation and the protein TCRdb lists, from a much larger clone, do not match at residue 7, likely due to a read error; the protein shown is translated from the DNA. The genes are TRDV1 and TRDJ1, with unresolved D. V lost 0 bases to trimming and J lost 7 bases, with 18 bases between them. The CDR3 totals 16 residues. Germline loops: CDR1 TSWWSYY, CDR2 QGS. The CDR3 coding sequence is TGTGCTCTTGGGGAACTTGTCCCCCAAAAGGAGGGTAAACTCATCTTT. It codes for CALGELVPQKEGKLIF.

This clone was seen only a few times. The amino acid sequence in TCRdb belongs to a much larger clone and departs from this DNA's translation at residue 7, likely a sequencing read error; the sequence shown is translated from the DNA. This chain links TRDV1 with TRDJ1; D not resolved. The J gene, not given by TCRdb, was assigned here from a germline match of the nucleotide sequence. This CDR3 is 22 amino acids long. The germline V and J ends were trimmed by 2 bases and 0 bases, with 31 bases remaining between them. Looked up from germline, CDR1 is TSWWSYY and CDR2 is QGS. The CDR3 is CALGEMEARMRRFTGYTDKLIF. CDR3 bases: TGTGCTCTTGGGGAAATGGAGGCTCGAATGAGGAGATTTACCGGGTACACCGATAAACTCATCTTT.

As to this clone: TCRdb shows a much larger clone's protein in place of this DNA's translation, and the two differ at residue 15, likely through a read error; the protein shown is translated from the DNA. The V gene corresponds to TRDV2; no J gene was called; whether TRDD3, the table's D call, matches the DNA was not checked. Germline assignment: CDR1 GEAIGNYY and CDR2 EKD. The CDR3 sequence is 17 residues long. The CDR3 nucleotides are TGTGCCTGTGACAATTTGGGGGACCCGACGTACACCGATAAACCCATCTTT. This sequence encodes CACDNLGDPTYTDKPIF.

This clone was recorded at least ten times. The chain couples TRDV1 to TRDJ1; 8 bases are shared with TRDD3. Germline V gene lookup returns CDR1 TSWWSYY and CDR2 QGS. There are 19 residues in the CDR3. The trim removed 3 bases at V and 3 bases at J, leaving 18 bases unmatched. The CDR3 sequence: CALGESPRIGGCNSDKLIF. Here the CDR3 DNA reads TGTGCTCTTGGGGAGAGTCCTCGTATTGGGGGATGTAACTCCGATAAACTCATCTTT.

Turning to this clone: TCRdb's protein, taken from a much larger clone, differs from this DNA's translation at residue 4, likely owing to a read error; the protein displayed comes from the DNA. The chain employs TRDV1 and TRDJ1; TRDD3 might be the D (6 bases). TCRdb records no J gene; here it was assigned by comparing the DNA to germline. CDR3 size: 16 residues. CDR1 and CDR2 (germline): TSWWSYY, QGS. V lost 8 bases, J lost 0 bases, and 19 bases lay in between. CDR3 protein: CALWANRGGNTDKLIF. CDR3 sequence (DNA): TGTGCTCTTTGGGCTAACCGGGGGGGAAACACCGATAAACTCATCTTT.

This clone has a handful of counts. A far larger clone is only one base removed, so a read error is likely. Other nucleotide sequences from this sample produce the same CDR3. V usage is TRDV1 and J usage is TRDJ1, with unresolved D. Germline loops: CDR1 TSWWSYY, CDR2 QGS. CDR3 size: 17 residues. V dropped 4 bases and J dropped 2 bases, with 20 bases sitting between them. CDR3 residues: CALGVNNFYTTTDKLIF. The CDR3 DNA follows: TGTGCTCTTGGGGTAAACAACTTTTACACTACAACCGATAAACTCATCTTT.

Regarding this clone: A far larger clone is just one base off, so this is likely a read error. The same CDR3 also results from other DNA sequences found in this sample. The chain joins TRDV1 to TRDJ1, with 7 bases aligning to TRDD3. The J gene was missing in TCRdb and was found by matching the end of the DNA to germline. CDR1 is TSWWSYY, CDR2 QGS, per germline. The CDR3 totals 17 residues. The CDR3 is CALGEYSLGYYRDKLIF. DNA for the CDR3: TGTGCTCTCGGGGAATACAGCCTGGGATACTACCGGGATAAACTCATCTTT.

By frequency in the sample, this clone is medium-sized (0.01 to 0.1%). The same CDR3 is also encoded by other DNA sequences in this sample. The chain has TRDV1 and TRDJ1; D remains unclear. The CDR3 sequence is 19 residues long. Germline CDR1 TSWWSYY, CDR2 QGS. Trimming cost V 3 bases and J 0 bases, with 23 bases left between them. Here the CDR3 DNA reads TGTGCTCTTGGGGACAATAAATTTCGCTGTTCCCCGTACACCGATAAACTCATCTTT. Translating gives CALGDNKFRCSPYTDKLIF.

This clone was seen a few times. With only one base between it and a far larger clone, this is likely a read error. The same CDR3 also results from other DNA sequences found in this sample. The rearrangement uses TRDV1 and TRDJ1; D might be TRDD3 (5 bases). Germline matching of the DNA provided the J gene here, since TCRdb leaves it blank. There are 15 residues in the CDR3. Germline V gene lookup returns CDR1 TSWWSYY and CDR2 QGS. The V and J ends lost 5 bases and 5 bases respectively, with 18 bases between them. The CDR3 DNA follows: TGTGCTCTTGGGACTAACGGAATACGGGGTGATAAACTCATCTTT. Translation: CALGTNGIRGDKLIF.

The table lists this clone with a few counts. It differs at one base from a far larger clone, so likely a read error. The identical CDR3 is also encoded by other nucleotide sequences in the sample. The chain combines TRDV1 with TRDJ1; possibly TRDD3 for D (6 bases). Germline matching of the DNA provided the J gene here, since TCRdb leaves it blank. The CDR3 contains 16 residues. Germline CDR1 and CDR2: TSWWSYY and QGS. CDR3 in DNA: TGTGCCCTTGGGGGCACACGATGGGGATACACCGATAAACTCATCTTT. It translates to CALGGTRWGYTDKLIF.

V gene TRDV1 combines with J gene TRDJ1; 8 bases map to TRDD3. As TCRdb names no J gene, one was assigned here on the basis of a DNA match to germline. The CDR3 has 20 residues. Germline CDR1 reads TSWWSYY; CDR2 reads QGS. Unmatched junction bases numbered 20, after V lost 3 bases and J lost 2 bases. The CDR3 DNA follows: TGTGCTCTTGGGGACGCCGGGGGGGGGATAATTCCAATTTGGACCGATAAACTCATCTTT. Its translation: CALGDAGGGIIPIWTDKLIF.

With regard to this clone: This is likely an artifact of a read error, given a far larger clone one base away. Other DNA sequences in this sample translate to the same CDR3. Here the CDR3 reads CALGTSYWGIRVDKLIF. In nucleotides, the CDR3 is TGTGCTCTTGGGACTTCCTACTGGGGGATACGAGTCGATAAACTCATCTTT. The chain has TRDV1 and TRDJ1; 13 positions match TRDD3. Germline V gene sequence: CDR1 TSWWSYY, CDR2 QGS. Trimming at V came to 5 bases and at J to 4 bases, leaving 10 bases not matched to a gene. The CDR3 sequence is 17 residues long.

This chain uses TRDV3 with TRDJ1; a possible D gene is TRDD2 (5 bases). Germline CDR1 reads TVYSNPD; CDR2 reads GDNSRS (reference sequence). The CDR3 loop spans 15 amino acids. V was trimmed by 2 bases and J by 4 bases, leaving 20 bases between them. This chain's CDR3 is CAFLPYKVPVDKLIF. The CDR3 DNA sequence: TGTGCCTTTTTACCTTATAAGGTTCCTGTCGATAAACTCATCTTT.

This clone was counted at least ten times. Additional DNA sequences in this sample encode the identical CDR3. The chain has TRDV1 and TRDJ2; 11 positions agree with TRDD3. Germline-derived CDR1 and CDR2 are TSWWSYY and QGS. CDR3 length: 18 amino acids. V dropped 3 bases and J dropped 4; count of bases not matched to a gene: 10. The CDR3 is CALGDFWGIRGTTAQLFF. DNA of the CDR3: TGTGCTCTTGGGGATTTTTGGGGGATACGAGGGACGACAGCACAACTCTTCTTT.

This clone was seen many times. J is TRDJ1 and V is TRDV3; 12 bases align to TRDD3. Looked up from germline, CDR1 is TVYSNPD and CDR2 is GDNSRS (reference sequence). V was pared by 2 bases and J by 0 bases, with 13 bases of the junction left unmatched. The CDR3 sequence is 18 residues long. The CDR3 loop is CAFGGVPTGGYHTDKLIF. The DNA for the CDR3 is TGTGCCTTTGGGGGGGTTCCTACTGGGGGATACCACACCGATAAACTCATCTTT.

In its sample, this clone was seen many times. Other DNA sequences of this sample code for an identical CDR3. This sequence joins TRDV2 and TRDJ1; TRDD3 aligns across 7 bases. The CDR3 is 19 residues long. From germline, CDR1 is GEAIGNYY and CDR2 EKD. The trim removed 0 bases at V and 4 bases at J, leaving 19 bases unmatched. CDR3 DNA: TGTGCCTGTGACACCGTTTCATCGTACTGGGGCCCAAGGGGCGATAAACTCATCTTT. Residues: CACDTVSSYWGPRGDKLIF.

This clone was recorded a few times. The protein TCRdb lists belongs to a much larger clone and differs from this DNA's translation at residue 5, which points to a read error; the protein shown is made from the DNA. This chain links TRAV14/DV4 with TRDJ1; no clear D. The J gene, not given by TCRdb, was assigned here from a germline match of the nucleotide sequence. The CDR3 is made up of 14 amino acids. V was pared by 4 bases and J by 0 bases, with 9 bases between. The germline V gene encodes CDR1 TSDPSYG and CDR2 QGSYDQQN (reference sequence). CDR3 region: CAMRGLHYTDKLIF. CDR3 coding DNA: TGTGCAATGAGAGGGCTCCATTACACCGATAAACTCATCTTT.

With regard to this clone: The translation of this DNA and the TCRdb protein of a much larger clone differ at residue 11, probably owing to a read error; the protein shown here is translated from the DNA. The gene calls are TRDV1 and TRDJ2, with D possibly matching TRDD3 (9 bases). The J gene is absent in TCRdb and was assigned here via DNA matching to germline. The CDR3 sequence is 21 residues long. Per the germline V gene, CDR1 is TSWWSYY and CDR2 is QGS. Trimming removed 1 base at V and 4 bases at J, with 28 bases between. In nucleotides, the CDR3 is TGTGCTCTTGGGGAACCCCTCTCTTCCTACGGCTGGGGGATTCGGACAGCACAACTCTTCTTT. Protein: CALGEPLSSYGWGIRTAQLFF.

This clone was detected only a few times. The TCRdb protein, from a much larger clone, departs from this DNA's translation at residue 14, likely by read error; the protein shown derives from the DNA. This chain links TRDV2 with TRDJ1; 10 bases align to TRDD3. TCRdb records no J gene; here it was assigned by comparing the DNA to germline. CDR1 GEAIGNYY and CDR2 EKD come from the germline V gene. V lost 0 bases to trimming and J lost 4 bases; unmatched junction nucleotides: 16. The CDR3 extends over 19 amino acids. The CDR3 nucleotides are TGTGCCTGTGACACCTTTTCCTACGGGGGATACGGGTACAACGATAAACTCATCTTT. It codes for CACDTFSYGGYGYNDKLIF.

The sample holds many counts of this clone. The chain is built from TRDV1 and TRDJ1; the match to TRDD3 covers 10 bases. The germline V gene has CDR1 TSWWSYY and CDR2 QGS. CDR3 length equals 20 residues. The trim removed 3 bases at V and 2 bases at J, leaving 18 bases unmatched. CDR3 amino acids: CALGEVPTSCLGDRTDKLIF. In DNA form, the CDR3 reads TGTGCTCTTGGGGAGGTTCCTACTTCGTGTCTGGGGGATAGAACCGATAAACTCATCTTT.

In its sample, this clone was seen a few times. It differs at one base from a far larger clone, so likely a read error. Other nucleotide sequences from this sample produce the same CDR3. The chain combines TRDV1 with TRDJ1; 7 bases agree with TRDD3. The J gene was not available in TCRdb and was assigned here by matching the DNA to germline segments. CDR1 is TSWWSYY, CDR2 QGS, per germline. Trimming cost V 3 bases and J 3 bases; bases outside gene matches: 28. The CDR3 length is 22 residues. CDR3 nucleotide sequence: TGTGCTCTTGGGGAGCAAAGTCGATGGTTGGGTTCATACTGGGGATTACCCGATAAACTCATCTTT. Protein product: CALGEQSRWLGSYWGLPDKLIF.

This clone was detected only a few times. The protein given by TCRdb reflects a much larger clone and differs at residue 6 from this DNA's translation, likely from a read error; the protein shown is the DNA's translation. The chain recombines TRDV1 with TRDJ1; TRDD2 aligns across 8 bases. In the absence of a J gene in TCRdb, the DNA was matched to germline to assign it here. CDR1 is TSWWSYY, CDR2 QGS, per germline. The V gene end was trimmed by 7 bases and the J gene end by 3 bases; junction bases not matched to a gene: 28. The CDR3 extends over 21 amino acids. CDR3 DNA sequence: TGTGCTCTTGTATGGTGTCTTCCTACTAGTCGGTGGGGGTCAAGGGCCGATAAACTCATCTTT. Translated: CALVWCLPTSRWGSRADKLIF.

This clone was detected only a few times. A much larger clone is a single base away; this may be a read error. V gene TRDV2 combines with J gene TRDJ1; TRDD3 might be the D (6 bases). The J gene comes from matching the DNA to germline here; TCRdb lacks it. The CDR3 is made up of 19 amino acids. Trimming took off 3 bases at V and 3 bases at J, with 28 bases between the two ends. Germline V gene sequence: CDR1 GEAIGNYY, CDR2 EKD. The CDR3 DNA is TGTGCCTGTGACCCCTTGGCCTCTACTGGGTCCTATCTGGCCGATAAACTCATCTTT. Protein: CACDPLASTGSYLADKLIF.

This clone came up many times. TCRdb records a much larger clone's protein for this DNA, with a difference at residue 15 that likely arises from a read error; the protein given is the translation of the DNA. V usage is TRDV1 and J usage is TRDJ1, with TRDD2 as a possible D gene (5 bases). Trimming pared 5 bases from V and 3 bases from J, leaving 31 bases between. The CDR3 totals 20 residues. The germline CDR1 and CDR2 sequences are TSWWSYY and QGS. This CDR3 is CALGPFLSSVRVSYADKLIF. The CDR3 nucleotides read TGTGCTCTTGGGCCTTTCCTCTCCTCCGTACGAGTTTCTTACGCCGATAAACTCATCTTT.

This clone was counted ten times or more. This rearrangement joins TRDV1 to TRDJ2, with a weak D call TRDD3 (6 bases). Germline CDR1 and CDR2: TSWWSYY and QGS. Trimming removed 4 bases at V and 11 bases at J, with 32 bases between. CDR3 length: 19 residues. For the CDR3, the DNA is TGTGCTCTTGGGGCCCCTCGGGGGCGATGGGGGCTATTTATATTCCAACTCTTCTTT. Protein product: CALGAPRGRWGLFIFQLFF.

Turning to this clone: A much larger clone lies a single base off, so this may be a read error. Other DNA sequences in the same sample also yield this CDR3. The rearrangement joins TRDV1 to TRDJ1; 10 bases fit TRDD3. Trimming took 0 bases from V and 8 from J; bases not matched to a gene: 24. CDR3 size: 21 residues. Germline values: CDR1 TSWWSYY, CDR2 QGS. The CDR3 here is CALGELNNIYNLLGDREKLIF. In nucleotides, the CDR3 is TGTGCTCTTGGGGAACTTAATAATATTTATAATCTCCTGGGGGATAGGGAAAAACTCATCTTT.